This TCR beta chain derives from a study of PD-1 blockade in classical Hodgkin lymphoma (dated by TCRdb to 2020 to 2021). Study-wide context: Nivolumab dosing was 3 mg/kg intravenously every 2 weeks, continuing until either disease progression or unacceptable toxicity. The study used TCR beta sequencing and CyTOF to define a peripheral blood immune signature of response to PD-1 blockade in classical Hodgkin lymphoma.

Reading the label with the study, this specimen's time point is: cycle 2 day 1 (C2D1) of nivolumab. All trial patients had relapsed after autologous stem cell transplantation, with cohorts A, B and C differing in prior brentuximab vedotin exposure. The trial cohort comprised 56 patients with relapsed/refractory classical Hodgkin lymphoma whose best overall responses were complete response, partial response or progressive disease. In the multi-cohort phase II CheckMate 205 trial, trial patients received single-agent nivolumab. An independent review committee assessed best overall response by applying the 2007 International Working Group response criteria. PBMCs from the trial were collected at three points: immediately before nivolumab initiation (C1D1), and during therapy at cycle 2 day 1 and cycle 4 day 1. Peripheral blood was collected in 8 mL Vacutainer Cell Preparation Tubes, from which PBMCs were isolated by centrifugation and then cryopreserved.

Cut back by 2 bases and 11 bases, the V and J ends lie 12 bases apart. The CDR1 and CDR2 encoded by the germline V gene (reference sequence) are SEHNR and FQNEAQ. From the cysteine through the phenylalanine, the CDR3 covers 12 amino acids. Only the CDR3 part of the read is kept: 36 bases, read in frame from the first base. This clone showed up just once. Its antigen is still unknown. No base-level quality is on record; no much larger clone is a single base apart. What the study reported, not specific to this receptor: Baseline TCR diversity was reported as lower in newly diagnosed patients than in healthy donors, and lower still in relapsed/refractory patients. Diversity was lower in patients who began nivolumab less than 1 year after ASCT, so these patients were left out of later analyses to avoid confounding by immune reconstitution. Only a single clinical trial cohort was studied, and what caused the repertoire differences, possibly disease activity or prior therapy, remained undefined. A significant rise by C4D1 was seen in CD4+ but not CD8+ TCR diversity (p=0.0027 vs p=0.16), with the rise being most apparent in complete responders (p=0.02). Trial patients with a complete response had baseline diversity similar to that of newly diagnosed patients, while partial responders and progressors had significantly lower diversity.

Genomic DNA was isolated using the Qiagen DNeasy kit from unsorted PBMCs as well as from negatively selected CD4+ and CD8+ fractions. TCR beta CDR3 regions were amplified by immunoSEQ multiplex PCR using primers annealing to V and J segments. A synthetic immune receptor repertoire was used to minimize amplification bias, and remaining bias was computationally removed after sequencing. Processing in the source paper ran as follows. Custom Python scripts were used to quantify repertoire diversity as the Shannon entropy index. Unsorted, CD4+ and CD8+ repertoires were analyzed separately, except for combined analyses in which CD4+ and CD8+ sequences were merged in silico. Clonal expansion was defined as a frequency increase of at least 2-fold after treatment compared with C1D1, and clones undetected at baseline were assigned a pseudocount of 0.5. Clones with 0 or 1 copy at C1D1 were classified as singleton clones, and clones with 2 or more copies were classified as non-singleton clones. By matching protein sequences in sorted samples from the same patient, clones expanded in unsorted samples were annotated as CD4+, CD8+ or unknown. Diversity changes from C1D1 to C4D1 were tested in paired samples using Wilcoxon tests. TCRdb limited this immuneACCESS table to in-frame rearrangements with V and J called. A share of clones is missing; checked studies link under half to unresolved V genes, and the rest is unexplained. V and J calls plus clone size are reproduced from that table; the DNA served to infer D and trimming. The sample table holds 40,000 or so clones, of which about 88% were seen once. About 6% of the sample is in the top ten clones.

This chain is built from TRBV7-9 and TRBJ1-1; the D gene is perhaps TRBD1, from 6 matching bases. The sequenced sample was peripheral blood mononuclear cells (PBMCs), obtained before the second cycle of nivolumab. The receptor was derived from a human donor with classical Hodgkin lymphoma. The encoded CDR3 is CASSLLWGLAFF. The nucleotide sequence is TGTGCCAGCAGCTTACTTTGGGGGCTCGCTTTCTTT.